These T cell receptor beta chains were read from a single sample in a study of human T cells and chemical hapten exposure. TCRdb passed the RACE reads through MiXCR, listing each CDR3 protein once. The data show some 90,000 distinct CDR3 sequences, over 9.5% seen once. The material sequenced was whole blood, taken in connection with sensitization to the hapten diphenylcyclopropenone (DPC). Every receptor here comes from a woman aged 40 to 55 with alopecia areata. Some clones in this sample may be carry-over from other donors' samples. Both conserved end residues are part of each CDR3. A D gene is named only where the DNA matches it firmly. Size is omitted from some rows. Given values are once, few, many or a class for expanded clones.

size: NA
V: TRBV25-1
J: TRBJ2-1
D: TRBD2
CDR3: CASSAATSGRENEQFF
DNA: TGTGCCAGCAGTGCCGCGACTAGCGGGAGGGAGAATGAGCAGTTCTTC

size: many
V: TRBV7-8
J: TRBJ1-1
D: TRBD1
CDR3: CASSRQGGTIPEAFF
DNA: TGTGCCAGCAGCCGTCAGGGGGGAACAATCCCTGAAGCTTTCTTT

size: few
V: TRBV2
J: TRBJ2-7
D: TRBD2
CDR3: CASIASGMGEQYF
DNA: TGTGCCAGCATTGCCAGCGGGATGGGGGAGCAGTACTTC

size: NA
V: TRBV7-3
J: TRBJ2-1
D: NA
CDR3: CASSQTVWGSGGNEQFF
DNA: TGTGCCAGCAGTCAAACCGTTTGGGGCTCCGGGGGAAATGAGCAGTTCTTC

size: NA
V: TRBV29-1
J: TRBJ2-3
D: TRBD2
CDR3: CSVEELAGGTDTQYF
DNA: TGCAGCGTTGAAGAACTAGCGGGGGGCACAGATACGCAGTATTTT

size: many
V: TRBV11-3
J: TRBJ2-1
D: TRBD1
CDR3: CASSLFAGTGNNEQFF
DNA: TGTGCCAGCAGCTTATTCGCCGGGACAGGGAACAATGAGCAGTTCTTC

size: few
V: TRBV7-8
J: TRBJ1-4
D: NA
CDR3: CASSWYTTPPDNEKLFF
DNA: TGTGCCAGCAGCTGGTACACTACACCACCCGATAATGAAAAACTGTTTTTT

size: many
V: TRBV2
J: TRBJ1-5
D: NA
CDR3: CASSVGRSNQPQHF
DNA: TGTGCCAGCAGTGTAGGGCGTAGCAATCAGCCCCAGCATTTT

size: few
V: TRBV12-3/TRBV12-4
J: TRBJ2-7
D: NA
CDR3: CASSLSGGTYEQYF
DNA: TGTGCCAGCAGTTTATCAGGGGGGACCTACGAGCAGTACTTC

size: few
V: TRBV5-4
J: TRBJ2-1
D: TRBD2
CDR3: CASSLGLAGRGEQFF
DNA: TGTGCCAGCAGCTTAGGGCTAGCGGGGCGGGGGGAGCAGTTCTTC

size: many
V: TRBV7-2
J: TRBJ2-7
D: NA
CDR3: CASRSGGKGEQYF
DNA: TGTGCCAGCAGGTCTGGCGGGAAGGGCGAGCAGTACTTC

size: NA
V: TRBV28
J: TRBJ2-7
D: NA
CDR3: CASSLGNIYEQYF
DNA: TGTGCCAGCAGTTTGGGCAACATCTACGAGCAGTACTTC

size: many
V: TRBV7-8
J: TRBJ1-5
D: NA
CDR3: CASSLVGDTPSMRQHF
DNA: TGTGCCAGCAGCTTAGTAGGGGACACCCCCTCGATGCGCCAGCATTTT

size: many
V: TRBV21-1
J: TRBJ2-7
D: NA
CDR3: CASSKVLVRGLHEQYF
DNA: TGTGCCAGCAGCAAAGTTTTAGTAAGAGGTTTACACGAGCAGTACTTC

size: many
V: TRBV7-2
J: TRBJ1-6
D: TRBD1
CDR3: CASSPGQRGSYNSPLHF
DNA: TGTGCCAGCAGCCCGGGACAGAGAGGCTCCTATAATTCACCCCTCCACTTT

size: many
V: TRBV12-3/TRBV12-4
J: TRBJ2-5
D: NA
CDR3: CASSRRDPRETQYF
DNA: TGTGCCAGCAGCCGCCGGGACCCACGGGAGACCCAGTACTTC

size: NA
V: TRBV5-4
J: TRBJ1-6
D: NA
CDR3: CASSKTGQYYNSPLHF
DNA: TGTGCCAGCAGTAAAACCGGGCAGTACTATAATTCACCCCTCCACTTT

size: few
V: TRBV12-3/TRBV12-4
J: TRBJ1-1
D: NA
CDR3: CASQDSMNTEAFF
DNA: TGTGCCTCCCAAGACAGTATGAACACTGAAGCTTTCTTT

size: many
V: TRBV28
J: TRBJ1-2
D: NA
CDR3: CASSTVTHYGYTF
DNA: TGTGCCAGCAGTACCGTCACCCACTATGGCTACACCTTC

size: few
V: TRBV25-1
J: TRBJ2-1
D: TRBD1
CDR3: CASTGTGSHEQFF
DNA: TGTGCCAGCACCGGGACAGGGTCCCATGAGCAGTTCTTC

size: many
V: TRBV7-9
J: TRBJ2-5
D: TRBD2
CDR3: CASSAGTSGPETQYF
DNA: TGTGCCAGCAGCGCAGGGACTAGCGGGCCGGAGACCCAGTACTTC

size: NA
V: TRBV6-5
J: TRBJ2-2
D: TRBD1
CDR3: CASRPGGADTGELFF
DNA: TGTGCCAGCAGGCCAGGGGGCGCGGACACCGGGGAGCTGTTTTTT

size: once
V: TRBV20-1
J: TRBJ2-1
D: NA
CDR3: CSAKGSYNEQFF
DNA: TGCAGTGCTAAAGGTAGCTACAATGAGCAGTTCTTC

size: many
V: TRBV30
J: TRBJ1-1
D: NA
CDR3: CAWSVRFDRSMNTEAFF
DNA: TGTGCCTGGAGTGTACGGTTCGACAGATCCATGAACACTGAAGCTTTCTTT

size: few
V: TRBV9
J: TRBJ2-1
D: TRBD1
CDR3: CASSPRTDRGGAEQFF
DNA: TGTGCCAGCAGCCCGCGAACCGACAGGGGGGGAGCTGAGCAGTTCTTC

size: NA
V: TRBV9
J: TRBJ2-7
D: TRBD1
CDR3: CASSTRDSAYEQYF
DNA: TGTGCCAGCAGCACCCGGGACAGTGCCTACGAGCAGTACTTC

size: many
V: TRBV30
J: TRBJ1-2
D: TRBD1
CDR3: CAWSQGASGYTF
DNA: TGTGCCTGGAGTCAGGGGGCTAGTGGCTACACCTTC

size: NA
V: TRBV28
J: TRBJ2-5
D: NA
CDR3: CASSPSLVGGGFGETQYF
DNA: TGTGCCAGCAGTCCCTCGCTCGTGGGAGGGGGATTTGGAGAGACCCAGTACTTC

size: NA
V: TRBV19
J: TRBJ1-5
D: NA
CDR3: CASSPVWGGTQPQHF
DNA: TGTGCCAGTTCCCCCGTATGGGGGGGTACTCAGCCCCAGCATTTT

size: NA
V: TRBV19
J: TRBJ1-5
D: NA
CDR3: CASSIVVDSNQPQHF
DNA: TGTGCCAGTAGTATAGTGGTAGATAGCAATCAGCCCCAGCATTTT

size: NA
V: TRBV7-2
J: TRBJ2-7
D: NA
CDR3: CASSFRNSYEQYF
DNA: TGTGCCAGCAGCTTTAGGAACTCCTACGAGCAGTACTTC

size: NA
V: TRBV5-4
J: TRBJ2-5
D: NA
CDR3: CASSPSLFRGGSQYF
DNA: TGTGCCAGCAGCCCCAGCCTATTCAGGGGCGGGTCCCAGTACTTC

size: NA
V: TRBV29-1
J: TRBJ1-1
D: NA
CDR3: CSVEDGGAASFF
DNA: TGCAGCGTTGAAGATGGGGGGGCAGCATCTTTCTTT

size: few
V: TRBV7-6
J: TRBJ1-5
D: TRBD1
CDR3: CASSSGTVNQPQHF
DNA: TGTGCCAGCAGCTCTGGGACAGTCAATCAGCCCCAGCATTTT

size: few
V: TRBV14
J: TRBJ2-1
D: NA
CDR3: CASSQLSNEQFF
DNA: TGTGCCAGCAGCCAATTGAGCAATGAGCAGTTCTTC

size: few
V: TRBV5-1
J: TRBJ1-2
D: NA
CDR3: CASSLPAGNGGYTF
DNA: TGCGCCAGCAGCTTGCCCGCAGGGAATGGTGGCTACACCTTC